The clone carrying this TCR beta chain showed up just a few times. The antigen is undetermined. CDR3 length: 13 residues. Germline assignment: CDR1 SGDLS and CDR2 YYNGEE. J lost 8 bases, V lost 2 bases, and 5 bases had no gene match. These data belong to a study of T cells in localized non-small cell lung cancer. Regarding the study as a whole: Uninvolved adjacent lung had more T cell clonality than any other tissue, topping tumor. Appearances in adjacent lung were noted for a median 57 of the top 100 tumor clones. In the blood, greater T cell density corresponded to longer overall survival.

Profiling relied on immunoSEQ multiplex PCR, and the TCRdb table lists in-frame clones only, not all of them. The sample has more than 20,000 clones; around 85% are singletons. The source of this sequence is a woman between 40 and 69 years old with stage II squamous cell lung carcinoma. The chain couples TRBV9 to TRBJ1-2; 8 positions match TRBD1. Material: PBMCs, obtained before any cancer treatment. The CDR3 DNA follows: TGTGCCAGCAGCGTTGCGGGACAGGTGGGCTACACCTTC. As protein: CASSVAGQVGYTF.